The 18 T cell receptor beta chains below were found in one sample sequenced in a study of shared clonotypes between healthy human individuals. Profiling relied on immunoSEQ multiplex PCR, and the TCRdb table lists in-frame clones only, not all of them. The sample records about 2.4 million clones, 93% being singletons. Sample: naive CD4+ T cells from PBMCs. As for subset: CD45RA+ positively selected. The receptor source for this set is a man aged 18 to 29 in good health. Some clones in this sample may be carry-over from other donors' samples.

The rearrangement uses TRBV19 and TRBJ1-4; maybe TRBD1 (5 bases). The CDR3 runs to 15 residues. Deletions cut 6 bases from V and 8 bases from J, with 19 bases between. Germline assignment: CDR1 LNHDA and CDR2 SQIVND (reference sequence). The DNA of the CDR3 is TGTGCCAGTAGGCCCCCGGGACTTAAAGGAGAAAAACTGTTTTTT. Amino acids: CASRPPGLKGEKLFF.

This clone has a single count. The chain recombines TRBV7-3 with TRBJ2-3; TRBD1 or TRBD2 may be the D gene (6 bases each). Germline assignment: CDR1 SGHTA and CDR2 FQGTGA. The CDR3 covers 14 residues. Trimming shortened V by 8 bases and J by 2 bases, and 14 bases separated the two germline ends. The CDR3 loop reads CASSAGGLTDTQYF. Written as DNA, the CDR3 is TGTGCCAGCTCTGCTGGGGGGCTCACAGATACGCAGTATTTT. Drawing the rest from reference TRBV7-3 and TRBJ2-3, the complete variable domain is GAGVSQTPSNKVTEKGKYVELRCDPISGHTALYWYRQSLGQGPEFLIYFQGTGAADDSGLPNDRFFAVRPEGSVSTLKIQRTERGDSAVYLCASSAGGLTDTQYFGPGTRLTVL.

The rearrangement joins TRBV28 to TRBJ2-2; unclear D gene. Germline CDR1 MDHEN, CDR2 SYDVKM. This CDR3 spans 12 amino acids. Trimming left V 5 bases short and J 7 bases short, with 8 bases between. CDR3: CASSRLLGELFF. In DNA, the CDR3 is TGTGCCAGCAGTCGACTGCTCGGGGAGCTGTTTTTT.

This clone occurred once. The chain carries TRBV5-6 and TRBJ1-2, with D possibly TRBD1 on 5 matching bases. The CDR3 spans 13 residues. CDR1 and CDR2 from the germline V gene are SGHDT and YYEEEE. Deletions cut 5 bases from V and 2 bases from J, with 10 bases between. The CDR3 DNA follows: TGTGCCAGCAGTCTGGGGGAAAACTATGGCTACACCTTC. Its protein product is CASSLGENYGYTF.

This clone came up once. This chain uses TRBV5-6 with TRBJ1-5; TRBD1 agrees at 10 bases. CDR1 and CDR2 (germline): SGHDT, YYEEEE. V shed 6 bases, J shed 7 bases, and the junction held 10 bases outside the gene matches. CDR3 length equals 15 residues. The CDR3 region has the DNA TGTGCCAGCACCCGGGACAGGGGTCTGGGGCAGCCCCAGCATTTT. This sequence encodes CASTRDRGLGQPQHF.

This sequence joins TRBV5-1 and TRBJ2-2; D is tentatively TRBD1 or TRBD2 (5 bases each). Trimming stripped 6 bases from V and 1 base from J, with 13 bases between. CDR1 is SGHRS and CDR2 is YFSETQ in the germline V gene. The CDR3 is 15 amino acids. The CDR3 DNA is TGCGCCAGCACCCAAGGGACGGTGAACACCGGGGAGCTGTTTTTT. Amino acid sequence: CASTQGTVNTGELFF.

V is TRBV28 and J is TRBJ2-2; 8 bases fit TRBD1. The CDR3 runs to 14 residues. The V segment lost 8 bases and the J segment 8 bases; nucleotides outside the gene matches: 10. Germline CDR1 reads MDHEN; CDR2 reads SYDVKM. The CDR3 loop reads CASRRTGLRGELFF. In DNA, the CDR3 is TGTGCCAGCCGCCGGACAGGGTTAAGGGGGGAGCTGTTTTTT.

This chain links TRBV13 with TRBJ1-1; TRBD1 is a possible D gene (6 bases). V lost 4 bases to trimming and J lost 3 bases, with 21 bases between them. Germline CDR1 is PRHDT and CDR2 is FYEKMQ (reference sequence). The CDR3 has 17 residues. The CDR3 DNA reads as TGTGCCAGCAGCTCCACCGGGCCTACCGGGGGCTACACTGAAGCTTTCTTT. It encodes CASSSTGPTGGYTEAFF.

The V call is TRBV6-5, the J call TRBJ2-7, with 7 bases aligning to TRBD1. Germline V gene lookup returns CDR1 MNHEY and CDR2 SVGAGI. The V gene end was trimmed by 0 bases and the J gene end by 6 bases; junction bases not matched to a gene: 8. CDR3 length equals 15 residues. The CDR3 sequence: CASSYSRDRATEQYF. The CDR3, as DNA: TGTGCCAGCAGTTACTCGCGAGACAGGGCCACCGAGCAGTACTTC.

The V gene is TRBV11-2, the J gene TRBJ2-7, with 9 bases fitting TRBD2. J lost 2 bases, V lost 4 bases, and 6 bases had no gene match. Germline V gene sequence: CDR1 SGHAT, CDR2 FQNNGV. The CDR3 loop spans 15 amino acids. The CDR3 is CASSSPAGGAYEQYF. For the CDR3, the DNA is TGTGCCAGCAGCTCTCCTGCGGGAGGGGCCTACGAGCAGTACTTC.

This chain connects TRBV7-9 to TRBJ2-7; D ambiguous. The CDR3 has 15 residues. Germline-derived CDR1 and CDR2 are SEHNR and FQNEAQ (reference sequence). V was pared by 3 bases and J by 0 bases, with 12 bases between. The CDR3 nucleotides are TGTGCCAGCAGCTTCAGTGTTAGGTACTCCTACGAGCAGTACTTC. Amino acid sequence: CASSFSVRYSYEQYF.

This clone occurred once. J is TRBJ2-3 and V is TRBV14, with D unresolved. The CDR3 is 10 amino acids. Trimming cost V 9 bases and J 8 bases, with 9 bases left between them. Per germline, CDR1 SGHDN and CDR2 FVKESK. The CDR3 reads CARRFVTQYF. DNA of the CDR3: TGTGCCAGACGGTTTGTTACGCAGTATTTT.

This clone was found once. The V gene is TRBV27, the J gene TRBJ1-2; possibly TRBD1 for D (5 bases). The CDR3 totals 14 residues. Trimming cost V 4 bases and J 4 bases, with 13 bases left between them. Germline CDR1 and CDR2: MNHEY and SMNVEV (reference sequence). CDR3 DNA: TGTGCCAGCAGTTCCACAGGTGGGGGCTATGGCTACACCTTC. Translating gives CASSSTGGGYGYTF.

This clone was recorded once. This rearrangement joins TRBV2 to TRBJ1-2, with D uncertain. Germline loops: CDR1 SNHLY, CDR2 FYNNEI. With 10 bases removed from V and 8 bases from J, the gap between germline ends came to 20 bases. The CDR3 contains 13 residues. The DNA for the CDR3 is TGTGCCACCTTAGAGGACCGTTTTGGGGGCTACACCTTC. This gives the protein CATLEDRFGGYTF. The whole variable domain, remainder taken from reference TRBV2 and TRBJ1-2, is EPEVTQTPSHQVTQMGQEVILRCVPISNHLYFYWYRQILGQKVEFLVSFYNNEISEKSEIFDDQFSVERPDGSNFTLKIRSTKLEDSAMYFCATLEDRFGGYTFGSGTRLTVV.

The chain combines TRBV2 with TRBJ2-5; tentatively, D is TRBD1 (6 bases). V gave up 6 bases and J gave up 4 bases, with 15 bases separating them. The germline V gene has CDR1 SNHLY and CDR2 FYNNEI. The CDR3 sequence is 14 residues long. CDR3 in amino acids: CASSWSGAGETQYF. The CDR3 nucleotides read TGTGCCAGCAGCTGGTCAGGGGCGGGAGAGACCCAGTACTTC.

This chain uses TRBV5-1 with TRBJ2-7; 11 nucleotides line up with TRBD1. Germline lookup yields CDR1 SGHRS and CDR2 YFSETQ. There are 14 residues in the CDR3. With 3 bases clipped from V and 6 bases from J, the junction kept 5 bases outside the gene matches. The CDR3: CASSSKGQGGEQYF. As DNA, the CDR3 is TGCGCCAGCAGCTCGAAGGGACAGGGGGGCGAGCAGTACTTC.

CDR3 coding DNA: TGTGCCAGCAGCTATAGTCGGAGAGCCTACAATGAGCAGTTCTTC. Protein sequence: CASSYSRRAYNEQFF. V is TRBV7-7 and J is TRBJ2-1; D not certain. The V end was cut by 4 bases, the J end by 2 bases, with 12 bases between. The CDR3 has 15 residues. The V gene's germline CDR1 is SSHAT and CDR2 FNYEAQ (reference sequence).

Remarks on this clone: Other DNA sequences in this sample translate to the same CDR3. The rearrangement uses TRBV18 and TRBJ2-3; no clear D. The CDR3 is made up of 11 amino acids. V dropped 6 bases and J dropped 1 base, with 2 bases sitting between them. Germline loops: CDR1 KGHSH, CDR2 LQKENI. The DNA for the CDR3 is TGTGCCAGCTCCCGCACAGATACGCAGTATTTT. It is translated as CASSRTDTQYF.